Listed below are T cell receptor beta chains from one sample, sequenced in a study of OX40 agonist ivuxolimab in advanced cancers. The protocol was immunoSEQ multiplex PCR, while the TCRdb copy is restricted to in-frame clones and leaves out a portion. The sample lists around 79,000 clones, 86% seen once, with approximately 0.66% in the top ten. Sequenced material: CD4+ or CD8+ T cells sorted from blood, taken in a trial of the OX40 agonist ivuxolimab. The receptors were gathered from an adult with an advanced solid tumor such as melanoma, head and neck, liver or kidney cancer. CDR3s include the opening cysteine and the closing phenylalanine or tryptophan. A D gene is named only where the DNA matches it firmly. For some rows the clone size is stated as once, few or many, or as a class when expanded; others skip it.

J	length	D	size	V	DNA	CDR3
TRBJ1-2	12	NA	once	TRBV13	TGTGCCATCTTGAGGACTAACTATGGCTACACCTTC	CAILRTNYGYTF
TRBJ1-1	11	NA	NA	TRBV6-6	TGTGCCAGCAGTACGAACACTGAAGCTTTCTTT	CASSTNTEAFF
TRBJ2-2	15	TRBD1	NA	TRBV5-6	TGTGCCAGCAGGCAAAGGGGGCCCGGGATCGGGGAGCTGTTTTTT	CASRQRGPGIGELFF
TRBJ1-3	19	NA	NA	TRBV7-8	TGTGCCAGCAGCTCAAGATCCGTCGGGCCCGGGGCGGCTGGAAACACCATATATTTT	CASSSRSVGPGAAGNTIYF
TRBJ1-5	13	NA	NA	TRBV7-8	TGTGCCAGCAGCTTATCCGGAAGTCAGCCCCAGCATTTT	CASSLSGSQPQHF
TRBJ2-3	15	NA	few	TRBV19	TGTGCCAGTGCCTTCGGGACCCTTGAAGGACATACGCAGTATTTT	CASAFGTLEGHTQYF
TRBJ1-1	16	NA	NA	TRBV5-6	TGTGCCAGCAGCTTGGGTGGGGTACAGGGAATCACTGAAGCTTTCTTT	CASSLGGVQGITEAFF
TRBJ1-4	16	TRBD1	NA	TRBV5-4	TGTGCCAGCAGCTCTACAGGGGGCGCCGGTGGCGAAAAACTGTTTTTT	CASSSTGGAGGEKLFF
TRBJ2-3	16	NA	NA	TRBV5-1	TGCGCCAGCAGCTCACAAACTAGCACCCGCACAGATACGCAGTATTTT	CASSSQTSTRTDTQYF
TRBJ2-2	14	TRBD1	NA	TRBV10-3	TGTGCCACCCAACAGGGGGCGAACACCGGGGAGCTGTTTTTT	CATQQGANTGELFF
TRBJ1-1	15	NA	NA	TRBV14	TGTGCCAGCAGCCAAGATCGGTTGGCGGTGGGAGGCGCTTTCTTT	CASSQDRLAVGGAFF
TRBJ2-3	16	NA	few	TRBV6-5	TGTGCCAGCAGTTTTGCTGGGGGCGATCGCCCAGATACGCAGTATTTT	CASSFAGGDRPDTQYF
TRBJ1-3	16	NA	NA	TRBV7-2	TGTGCCAGCAGCACTACTGTGGGACATCTAGGAAACACCATATATTTT	CASSTTVGHLGNTIYF
TRBJ2-5	11	NA	NA	TRBV6-6	TGTGCCAGCAGTTACCTAGAGACCCAGTACTTC	CASSYLETQYF
TRBJ2-5	17	NA	NA	TRBV18	TGTGCCAGCTCTCCCTATAACGTACAGGACCATCAAGAGACCCAGTACTTC	CASSPYNVQDHQETQYF
TRBJ2-3	15	TRBD2	NA	TRBV6-5	TGTGCCAGCAGTTACTATCTAGCGGGGGGTGCGACGCAGTATTTT	CASSYYLAGGATQYF
TRBJ2-3	12	TRBD1	NA	TRBV29-1	TGCAGCGTTGACAGGGGGCCAGATACGCAGTATTTT	CSVDRGPDTQYF
TRBJ1-4	14	NA	few	TRBV18	TGTGCCAGCTCACTGCCAGGGGCGCACGAAAAACTGTTTTTT	CASSLPGAHEKLFF
TRBJ1-1	11	NA	few	TRBV18	TGTGCCAGCTCACCAGGCACTGAAGCTTTCTTT	CASSPGTEAFF
TRBJ1-2	13	NA	once	TRBV9	TGTGCCAGCAGCCCGCGGACGGACTATGGCTACACCTTC	CASSPRTDYGYTF
TRBJ2-3	18	TRBD2	NA	TRBV7-6	TGTGCCAGCAGCTTAGGCCAGACGGGGGGAACCCTAACAGATACGCAGTATTTT	CASSLGQTGGTLTDTQYF
TRBJ1-1	13	NA	NA	TRBV28	TGTGCCAGCAGTTTAGACGGTCACACTGAAGCTTTCTTT	CASSLDGHTEAFF
TRBJ1-1	14	NA	few	TRBV18	TGTGCCAGCTCACCTGAGGCCGGGAACACTGAAGCTTTCTTT	CASSPEAGNTEAFF
TRBJ1-2	17	NA	NA	TRBV7-9	TGTGCCAGCAGCCCCGCAGGGAACCCCCGTCAAATGCGGGGCTACACCTTC	CASSPAGNPRQMRGYTF
TRBJ1-1	14	TRBD1	once	TRBV28	TGTGCCATTTCTACAGGGGGCGTTGGGACTGAAGCTTTCTTT	CAISTGGVGTEAFF
TRBJ1-5	13	TRBD1	NA	TRBV19	TGTGCCAGTGGGACAGGGATTAGGCAGCCCCAGCATTTT	CASGTGIRQPQHF
TRBJ1-1	15	NA	NA	TRBV9	TGTGCCAGCAGCCCACTGAGTGCTCTGAACACTGAAGCTTTCTTT	CASSPLSALNTEAFF
TRBJ1-3	17	NA	NA	TRBV9	TGTGCCAGCAGCGTAGGCCCCCGAGGGAACTCTGGAAACACCATATATTTT	CASSVGPRGNSGNTIYF
TRBJ1-3	14	TRBD1	NA	TRBV7-9	TGTGCCAGCAGCCCGGACAGGGTGGGAAACACCATATATTTT	CASSPDRVGNTIYF
TRBJ2-7	15	TRBD1	once	TRBV5-1	TGCGCCAGCAGCCCGAGGACAGGGGGTGCCTACGAGCAGTACTTC	CASSPRTGGAYEQYF
TRBJ1-5	12	NA	few	TRBV30	TGTGCCTGGAGTGGGGAAGTTCAGCCCCAGCATTTT	CAWSGEVQPQHF
TRBJ1-2	15	TRBD1	once	TRBV27	TGTGCCAGCAGTTTATTGTTCGGACAGGGCTATGGCTACACCTTC	CASSLLFGQGYGYTF
TRBJ2-5	12	NA	NA	TRBV29-1	TGCAGCTGGAGGAGGGGCGCAGAGACCCAGTACTTC	CSWRRGAETQYF
TRBJ1-2	17	TRBD1	NA	TRBV25-1	TGTGCCAGCAGTGAATCCGGGACAGGGCCCATTAAAGTGGGCTACACCTTC	CASSESGTGPIKVGYTF
TRBJ2-7	17	TRBD2	NA	TRBV4-1	TGCGCCAGCAGCCGAGCGGGGGGGCCAGGGGGTACCTACGAGCAGTACTTC	CASSRAGGPGGTYEQYF
TRBJ2-3	14	TRBD2	NA	TRBV28	TGTGCCAGCATGCGGGGGGGCTGGGCAGATACGCAGTATTTT	CASMRGGWADTQYF
TRBJ1-1	15	TRBD1	NA	TRBV7-8	TGTGCCAGCAGCTTAATACAGGGGGGGAACACTGAAGCTTTCTTT	CASSLIQGGNTEAFF
TRBJ1-1	13	TRBD1	NA	TRBV6-6	TGTGCCAGCAGGGGGACAGGGGACACTGAAGCTTTCTTT	CASRGTGDTEAFF
TRBJ2-2	15	NA	once	TRBV9	TGTGCCAGCAGCGTGCGGGGTCACGGAGGCGGGGAGCTGTTTTTT	CASSVRGHGGGELFF
TRBJ2-5	15	NA	NA	TRBV25-1	TGTGCCAGCAGTGAACAGCGGGTTAACCAAGAGACCCAGTACTTC	CASSEQRVNQETQYF
TRBJ2-1	16	NA	NA	TRBV30	TGTGCCTGGAGTGTAACCGGGAGCGGATCCTACAATGAGCAGTTCTTC	CAWSVTGSGSYNEQFF
TRBJ2-2	15	TRBD2	NA	TRBV7-9	TGTGCCAGCAGTTCCAGCGGGAGGCACACCGGGGAGCTGTTTTTT	CASSSSGRHTGELFF
TRBJ1-2	14	NA	NA	TRBV14	TGTGCCAGCAGCCAAGACAGGACAAAAAGCGGCTACACCTTC	CASSQDRTKSGYTF
TRBJ2-1	11	NA	NA	TRBV6-5	TGTGCCAGCAGTCGCGGTGGTGAGCAGTTCTTC	CASSRGGEQFF
TRBJ2-3	16	TRBD2	NA	TRBV28	TGTGCCAGCAGCCCCTCGGGGGGGGCCTTCACAGATACGCAGTATTTT	CASSPSGGAFTDTQYF
TRBJ2-1	15	TRBD1	NA	TRBV27	TGTGCCAGCAGTGCATCGGACAGGGACCCGCCTGAGCAGTTCTTC	CASSASDRDPPEQFF